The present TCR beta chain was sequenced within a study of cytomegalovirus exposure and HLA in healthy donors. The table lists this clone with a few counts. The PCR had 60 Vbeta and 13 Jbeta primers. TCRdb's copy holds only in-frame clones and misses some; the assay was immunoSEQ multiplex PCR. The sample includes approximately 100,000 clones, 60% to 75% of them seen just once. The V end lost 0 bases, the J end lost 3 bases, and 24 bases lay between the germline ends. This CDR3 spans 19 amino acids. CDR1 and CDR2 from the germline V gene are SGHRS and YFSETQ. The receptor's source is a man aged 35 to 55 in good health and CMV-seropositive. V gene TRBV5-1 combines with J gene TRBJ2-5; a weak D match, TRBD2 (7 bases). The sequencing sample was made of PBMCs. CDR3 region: CASSLAVGGRRRGEETQYF. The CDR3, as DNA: TGCGCCAGCAGCTTGGCCGTGGGGGGGCGAAGACGGGGGGAAGAGACCCAGTACTTC.